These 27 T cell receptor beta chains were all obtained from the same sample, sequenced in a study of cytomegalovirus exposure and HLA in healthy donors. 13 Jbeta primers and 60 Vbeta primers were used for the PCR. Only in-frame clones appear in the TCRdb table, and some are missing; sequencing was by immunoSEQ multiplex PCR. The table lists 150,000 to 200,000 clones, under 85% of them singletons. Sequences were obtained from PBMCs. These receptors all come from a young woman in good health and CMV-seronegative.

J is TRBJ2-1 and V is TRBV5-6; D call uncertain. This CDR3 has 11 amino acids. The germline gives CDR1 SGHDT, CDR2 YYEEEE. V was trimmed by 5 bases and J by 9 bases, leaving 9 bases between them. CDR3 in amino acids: CASSLLLEQFF. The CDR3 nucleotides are TGTGCCAGCAGTCTTCTCCTTGAGCAGTTCTTC.

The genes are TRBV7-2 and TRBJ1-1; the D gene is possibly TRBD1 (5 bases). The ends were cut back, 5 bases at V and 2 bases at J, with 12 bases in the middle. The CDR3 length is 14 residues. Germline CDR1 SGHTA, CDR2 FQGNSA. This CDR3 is CASSLLQGNTEAFF. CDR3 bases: TGTGCCAGCAGCCTTCTCCAGGGAAACACTGAAGCTTTCTTT.

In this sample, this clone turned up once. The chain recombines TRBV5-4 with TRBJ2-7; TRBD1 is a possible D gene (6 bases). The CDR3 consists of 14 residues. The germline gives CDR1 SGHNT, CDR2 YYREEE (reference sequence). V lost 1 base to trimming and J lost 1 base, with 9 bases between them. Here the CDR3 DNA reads TGTGCCAGCAGCTTGATAGGGGGTTCCTACGAGCAGTACTTC. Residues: CASSLIGGSYEQYF.

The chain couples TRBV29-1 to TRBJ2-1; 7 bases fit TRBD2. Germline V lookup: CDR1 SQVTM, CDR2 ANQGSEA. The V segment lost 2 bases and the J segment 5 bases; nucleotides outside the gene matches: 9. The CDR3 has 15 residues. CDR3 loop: CSVELGTKLHNEQFF. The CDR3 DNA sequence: TGCAGCGTTGAATTAGGGACTAAGTTACACAATGAGCAGTTCTTC.

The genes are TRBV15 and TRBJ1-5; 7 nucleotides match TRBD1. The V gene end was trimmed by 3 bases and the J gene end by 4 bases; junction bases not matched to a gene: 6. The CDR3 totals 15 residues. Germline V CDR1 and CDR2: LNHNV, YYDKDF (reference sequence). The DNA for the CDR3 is TGTGCCACCAGCAGTTCCGGGACAGATAATCAGCCCCAGCATTTT. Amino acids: CATSSSGTDNQPQHF.

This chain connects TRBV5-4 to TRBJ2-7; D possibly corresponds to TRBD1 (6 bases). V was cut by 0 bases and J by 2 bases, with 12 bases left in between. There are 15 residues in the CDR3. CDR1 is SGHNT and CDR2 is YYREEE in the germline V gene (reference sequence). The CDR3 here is CASSLGQGLTYEQYF. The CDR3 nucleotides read TGTGCCAGCAGCTTGGGGCAGGGGCTTACCTACGAGCAGTACTTC.

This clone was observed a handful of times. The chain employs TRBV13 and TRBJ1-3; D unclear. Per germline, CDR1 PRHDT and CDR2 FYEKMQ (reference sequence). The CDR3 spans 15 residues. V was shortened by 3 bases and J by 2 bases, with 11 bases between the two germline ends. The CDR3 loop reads CASSFPQQTGNTIYF. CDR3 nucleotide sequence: TGTGCCAGCAGCTTCCCACAGCAAACTGGAAACACCATATATTTT.

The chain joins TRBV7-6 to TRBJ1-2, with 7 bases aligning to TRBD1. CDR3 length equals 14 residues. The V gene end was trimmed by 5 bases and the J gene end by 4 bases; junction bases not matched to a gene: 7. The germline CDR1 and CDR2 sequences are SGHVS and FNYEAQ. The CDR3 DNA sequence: TGTGCCAGCAGCCCGAGGACAGGCCTCTATGGCTACACCTTC. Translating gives CASSPRTGLYGYTF.

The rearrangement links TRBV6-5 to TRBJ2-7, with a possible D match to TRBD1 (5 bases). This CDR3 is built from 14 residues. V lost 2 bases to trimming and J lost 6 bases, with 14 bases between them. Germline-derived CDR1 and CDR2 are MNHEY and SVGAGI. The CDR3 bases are TGTGCCAGCAGTTACGGGGAAGGGGTTGGCGAGCAGTACTTC. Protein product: CASSYGEGVGEQYF.

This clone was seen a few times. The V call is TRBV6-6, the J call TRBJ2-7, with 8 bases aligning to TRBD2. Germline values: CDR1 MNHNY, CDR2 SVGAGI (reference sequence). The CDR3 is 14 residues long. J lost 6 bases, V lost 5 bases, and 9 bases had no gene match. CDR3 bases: TGTGCCAGCAGTACCTCCCCGGGGGGGCTCGAGCAGTACTTC. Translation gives CASSTSPGGLEQYF.

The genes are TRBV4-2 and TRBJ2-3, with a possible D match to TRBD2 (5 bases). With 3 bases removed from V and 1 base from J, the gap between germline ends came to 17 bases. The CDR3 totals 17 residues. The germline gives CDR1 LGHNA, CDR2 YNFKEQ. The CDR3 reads CASSHSTSSGRTDTQYF. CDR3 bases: TGTGCCAGCAGCCACTCGACCTCCAGCGGACGCACAGATACGCAGTATTTT.

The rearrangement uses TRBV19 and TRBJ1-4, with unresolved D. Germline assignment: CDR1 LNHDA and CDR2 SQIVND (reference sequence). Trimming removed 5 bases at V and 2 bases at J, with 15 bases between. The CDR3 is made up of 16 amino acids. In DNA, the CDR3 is TGTGCCAGTAGTGGACGGGGTCACACCACTAATGAAAAACTGTTTTTT. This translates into CASSGRGHTTNEKLFF.

The CDR3 region has the DNA TGCAGTGCGGGGAGCTACGAGCAGTACTTC. It yields the protein CSAGSYEQYF. V is TRBV20-1 and J is TRBJ2-7, with TRBD2 as a possible D gene (5 bases). CDR3 size: 10 residues. The germline gives CDR1 DFQATT, CDR2 SNEGSKA (reference sequence). V shed 6 bases and J shed 3 bases, with 6 bases lying between them.

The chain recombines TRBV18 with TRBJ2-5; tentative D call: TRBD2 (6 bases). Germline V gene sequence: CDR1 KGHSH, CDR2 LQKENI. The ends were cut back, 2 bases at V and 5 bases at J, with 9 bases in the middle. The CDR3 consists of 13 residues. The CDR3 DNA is TGTGCCAGCTCACCAAAGGGAGGCGAGACCCAGTACTTC. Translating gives CASSPKGGETQYF.

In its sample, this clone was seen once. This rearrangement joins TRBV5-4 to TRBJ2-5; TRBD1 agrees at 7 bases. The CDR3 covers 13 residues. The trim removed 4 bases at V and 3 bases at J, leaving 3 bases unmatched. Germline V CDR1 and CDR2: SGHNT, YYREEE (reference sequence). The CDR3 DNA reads TGTGCCAGCAGCAAAGGGACAGAAGAGACCCAGTACTTC. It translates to CASSKGTEETQYF.

CDR3 amino acids: CASSLLGTGNSPLHF. Written as DNA, the CDR3 is TGTGCCAGCAGCCTTCTCGGGACAGGGAATTCACCCCTCCACTTT. This chain uses TRBV7-3 with TRBJ1-6; TRBD1 matches 9 bases. V trimming: 5 bases; J trimming: 7 bases; junction bases outside the gene matches: 6. The CDR3 is 15 residues long. Germline CDR1 and CDR2: SGHTA and FQGTGA. Combining the CDR3 with reference TRBV7-3 and TRBJ1-6 gives the whole variable domain GAGVSQTPSNKVTEKGKYVELRCDPISGHTALYWYRQSLGQGPEFLIYFQGTGAADDSGLPNDRFFAVRPEGSVSTLKIQRTERGDSAVYLCASSLLGTGNSPLHFGNGTRLTVT.

The CDR3 coding sequence is TGTGCCATCGGCGAAGGACAGGGTGGGTCGCAGTTCTTC. Translating gives CAIGEGQGGSQFF. The chain links TRBV10-3 to TRBJ2-1; 8 nucleotides match TRBD1. The CDR3 sequence is 13 residues long. Germline CDR1 is ENHRY and CDR2 is SYGVKD. The junction had 12 bases not matched to a gene; V was cut back by 8 bases and J by 12 bases.

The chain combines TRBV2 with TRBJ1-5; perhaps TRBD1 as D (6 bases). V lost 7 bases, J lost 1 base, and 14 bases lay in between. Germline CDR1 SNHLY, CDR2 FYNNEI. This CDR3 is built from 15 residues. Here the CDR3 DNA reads TGTGCCAGCACCGTGACACAGGGAAGCAATCAGCCCCAGCATTTT. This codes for CASTVTQGSNQPQHF.

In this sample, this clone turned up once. CDR3 coding DNA: TGTGCCAGCAGCTTAGCAGGGGCGCGGAATGAGCAGTTCTTC. Translating it yields CASSLAGARNEQFF. The V and J genes are TRBV7-9 and TRBJ2-1; D might be TRBD1 (5 bases). Germline CDR1 and CDR2: SEHNR and FQNEAQ (reference sequence). The CDR3 runs 14 residues. V gave up 0 bases and J gave up 7 bases, with 10 bases separating them.

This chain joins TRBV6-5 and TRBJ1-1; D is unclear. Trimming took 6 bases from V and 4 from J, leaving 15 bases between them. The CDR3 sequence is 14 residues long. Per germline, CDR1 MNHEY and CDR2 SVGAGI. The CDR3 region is CASRDGPGSTEAFF. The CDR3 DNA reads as TGTGCCAGCAGGGACGGCCCGGGGAGCACTGAAGCTTTCTTT.

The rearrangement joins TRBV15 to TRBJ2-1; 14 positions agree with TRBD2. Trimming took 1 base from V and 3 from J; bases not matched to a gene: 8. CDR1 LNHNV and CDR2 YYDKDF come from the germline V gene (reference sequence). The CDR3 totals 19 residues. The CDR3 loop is CATSRAPTSGGDLYNEQFF. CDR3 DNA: TGTGCCACCAGCAGAGCCCCGACTAGCGGGGGGGATCTCTACAATGAGCAGTTCTTC.

In nucleotides, the CDR3 is TGTGCCAGCAGAGAGCGGGGGGTAGGAGAGACCCAGTACTTC. Residues: CASRERGVGETQYF. J is TRBJ2-5 and V is TRBV2; TRBD2 matches 9 bases. Germline CDR1 reads SNHLY; CDR2 reads FYNNEI. The CDR3 runs to 14 residues. The junction had 6 bases not matched to a gene; V was cut back by 6 bases and J by 4 bases.

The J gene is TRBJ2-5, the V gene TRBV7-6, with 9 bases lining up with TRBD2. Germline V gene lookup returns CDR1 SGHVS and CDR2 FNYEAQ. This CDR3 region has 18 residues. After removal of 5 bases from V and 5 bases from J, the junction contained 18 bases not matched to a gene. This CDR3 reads CASSRVWAGGQDRETQYF. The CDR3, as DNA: TGTGCCAGCAGCCGTGTCTGGGCGGGGGGGCAAGATCGGGAGACCCAGTACTTC.

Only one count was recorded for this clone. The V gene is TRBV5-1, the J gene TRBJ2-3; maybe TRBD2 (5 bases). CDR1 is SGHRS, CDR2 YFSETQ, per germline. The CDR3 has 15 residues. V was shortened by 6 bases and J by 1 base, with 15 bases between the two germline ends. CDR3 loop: CASTSDGKRTDTQYF. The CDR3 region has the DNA TGCGCCAGCACCTCGGACGGGAAACGCACAGATACGCAGTATTTT.

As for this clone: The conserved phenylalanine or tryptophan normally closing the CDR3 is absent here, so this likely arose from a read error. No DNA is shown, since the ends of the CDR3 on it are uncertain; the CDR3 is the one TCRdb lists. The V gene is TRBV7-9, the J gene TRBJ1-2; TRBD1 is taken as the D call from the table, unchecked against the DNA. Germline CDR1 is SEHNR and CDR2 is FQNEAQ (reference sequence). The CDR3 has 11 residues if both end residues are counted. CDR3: CASSLGQSRVL.

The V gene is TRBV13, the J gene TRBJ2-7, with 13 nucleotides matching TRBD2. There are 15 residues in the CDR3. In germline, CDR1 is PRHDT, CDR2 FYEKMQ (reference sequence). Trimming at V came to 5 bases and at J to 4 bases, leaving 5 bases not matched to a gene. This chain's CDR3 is CASSPPLAGGYEQYF. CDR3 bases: TGTGCCAGCAGCCCCCCACTAGCGGGGGGGTACGAGCAGTACTTC. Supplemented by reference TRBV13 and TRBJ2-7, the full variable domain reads AAGVIQSPRHLIKEKRETATLKCYPIPRHDTVYWYQQGPGQDPQFLISFYEKMQSDKGSIPDRFSAQQFSDYHSELNMSSLELGDSALYFCASSPPLAGGYEQYFGPGTRLTVT.

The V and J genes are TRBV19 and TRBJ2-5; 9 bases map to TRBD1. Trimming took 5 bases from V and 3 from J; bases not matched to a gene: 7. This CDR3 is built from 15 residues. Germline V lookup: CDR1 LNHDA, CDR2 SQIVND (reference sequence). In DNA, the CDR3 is TGTGCCAGTAGTCATCCAAGACAGGGGGAAGAGACCCAGTACTTC. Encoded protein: CASSHPRQGEETQYF.